The clone carrying this TCR beta chain has only a few counts. The antigen is not known. The assay was immunoSEQ multiplex PCR, and TCRdb's table has in-frame clones only and misses some. The sample contains 35,000 or so clones, nearly 95% of which appear only once. This sample was taken from a study of circulating and synovial CD4+ cells in juvenile arthritis. Broader study findings: CPL and bulk CD4 samples differed at least tenfold in T cell genomes. Deeper sequencing increased measured overlap with synovial clonotypes. These blood cells shared more CDR3 sequences with synovium than bulk blood.

Trimming stripped 4 bases from V and 8 bases from J, with 20 bases between. Germline V CDR1 and CDR2: MGHRA, YSYEKL. The CDR3 has 16 residues. The specimen sequenced was CD4+ T cells from blood. This receptor was obtained from a human donor with juvenile idiopathic arthritis. V gene TRBV4-1 combines with J gene TRBJ1-4; D is ambiguous. The CDR3 region has the DNA TGCGCCAGCAGCCCCTCCCATGGTCGCGAGAGGGAAAAACTGTTTTTT. Amino acids: CASSPSHGREREKLFF.